This T cell receptor (beta chain) was profiled in a study of siplizumab effects on memory and regulatory T cells. Trimming stripped 4 bases from V and 6 bases from J, with 12 bases between. There are 13 residues in the CDR3. From germline, CDR1 is SEHNR and CDR2 FQNEAQ (reference sequence). Libraries were prepared by immunoSEQ multiplex PCR; TCRdb keeps only in-frame clonotypes and omits some of them. The table shows over 100,000 clones, with around 93% occurring only once. The sequenced sample was non-Treg CD4+ T cells sorted from blood. This chain links TRBV7-9 with TRBJ1-1, with D possibly TRBD1 on 6 matching bases. This clonotype originated in a human donor in good health. The CDR3 coding sequence is TGTGCCAGCAGCTACTCAGGGGATCCTGAAGCTTTCTTT. Its translation: CASSYSGDPEAFF. Based on the CDR3 plus reference TRBV7-9 and TRBJ1-1, the full variable domain is DTGVSQNPRHKITKRGQNVTFRCDPISEHNRLYWYRQTLGQGPEFLTYFQNEAQLEKSRLLSDRFSAERPKGSFSTLEIQRTEQGDSAMYLCASSYSGDPEAFFGQGTRLTVV.